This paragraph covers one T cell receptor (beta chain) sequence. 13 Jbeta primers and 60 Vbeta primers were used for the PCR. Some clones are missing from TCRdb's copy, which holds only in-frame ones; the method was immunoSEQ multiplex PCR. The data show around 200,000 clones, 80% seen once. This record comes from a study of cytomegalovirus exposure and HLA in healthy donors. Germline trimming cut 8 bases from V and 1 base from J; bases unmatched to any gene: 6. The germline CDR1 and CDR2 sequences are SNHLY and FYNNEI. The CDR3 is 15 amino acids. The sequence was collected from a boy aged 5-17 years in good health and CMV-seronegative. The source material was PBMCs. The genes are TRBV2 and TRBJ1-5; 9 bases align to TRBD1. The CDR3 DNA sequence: TGTGCCAGCCAATATGGGACAGGGAGCAATCAGCCCCAGCATTTT. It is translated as CASQYGTGSNQPQHF.